Reported below is one TCR beta chain. Per germline, CDR1 DFQATT and CDR2 SNEGSKA (reference sequence). This CDR3 is 11 amino acids long. V dropped 4 bases and J dropped 8 bases, with 8 bases sitting between them. The record originates from a study of T cell responses to AZD1222 COVID-19 vaccine. The assay was immunoSEQ multiplex PCR, and TCRdb's table has in-frame clones only and misses some. The sample includes some 96,000 clones, around 90% of them seen just once. The clonotype originates from an adult in good health. The source was peripheral blood, collected on day 0 of AZD1222 vaccination. The chain recombines TRBV20-1 with TRBJ1-4, with D perhaps TRBD1 (5 bases). CDR3 nucleotide sequence: TGCAGTGCTACAGGGACCGAAAAACTGTTTTTT. Translating it yields CSATGTEKLFF.